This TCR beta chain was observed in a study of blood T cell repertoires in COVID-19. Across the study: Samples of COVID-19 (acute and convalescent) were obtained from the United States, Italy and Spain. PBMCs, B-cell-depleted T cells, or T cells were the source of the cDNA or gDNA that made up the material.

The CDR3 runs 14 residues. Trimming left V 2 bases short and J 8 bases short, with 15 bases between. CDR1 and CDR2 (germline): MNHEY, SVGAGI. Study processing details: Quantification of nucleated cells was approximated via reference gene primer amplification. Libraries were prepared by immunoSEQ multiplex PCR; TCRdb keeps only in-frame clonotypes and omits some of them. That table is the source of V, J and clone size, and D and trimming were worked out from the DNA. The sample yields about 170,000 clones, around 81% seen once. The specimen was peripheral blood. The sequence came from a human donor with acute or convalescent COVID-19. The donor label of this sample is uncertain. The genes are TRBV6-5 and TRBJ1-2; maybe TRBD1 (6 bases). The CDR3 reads CASSYGGPLSGYTF. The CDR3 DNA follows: TGTGCCAGCAGTTACGGGGGCCCCTTGTCAGGCTACACCTTC.